This entry features one T cell receptor beta chain sequence. Its antigen remains unidentified. This sample was included in a study of shared clonotypes between healthy human individuals. As for the study in general: Each donor's CD4 naive and CD4 memory cells filled three plates apiece, CD8 naive two, and CD8 memory one.

General study results and limits: Only blood samples were collected, and tissue repertoires likely differ. Non-shared clonotypes had lower generation probabilities than clonotypes shared by all four sorted-subset donors.

Every subset's genomic DNA went evenly onto several immunoSEQ plates. Sequenced by immunoSEQ multiplex PCR; TCRdb stores in-frame clones only, minus some. The repertoire consists of approximately 2,000,000 clones, with 85% to 95% occurring once and the leading ten covering 0.3% to 0.45%. This clonotype was obtained from a young man in good health. Some clones in this sample may be carry-over from other donors' samples. Sequenced sample: naive CD4+ T cells from PBMCs. This sample's subset: CD45RA+ positively selected.

In nucleotides, the CDR3 is TGTGCCAGCAGTTACCCGGGACAGGGGGGGGAGCAGTACTTC. Translating gives CASSYPGQGGEQYF. This sequence joins TRBV6-5 and TRBJ2-7, with 11 bases identical to TRBD1. Germline CDR1 reads MNHEY; CDR2 reads SVGAGI. The CDR3 consists of 14 residues. V was pared by 2 bases and J by 7 bases, with 4 bases of the junction left unmatched.